This T cell receptor beta chain emerged from a study of identical twins. Overall study findings and caveats: Insertions were reduced in abundant cord blood beta clonotypes but not in memory repertoires. The study based its conclusions on cross-sectional statistical analysis and did not follow the same donors.

cDNA molecules carried unique molecular identifiers, and template switching added a universal primer site. Each CDR3 protein is one row after TCRdb ran MiXCR on the 5' RACE reads. Here the sample spans 200,000 to 250,000 distinct CDR3 sequences, 5.5% to 7% being singletons. The germline CDR1 and CDR2 sequences are LGHDT and YNNKEL (reference sequence). With 4 bases removed from V and 3 bases from J, the gap between germline ends came to 22 bases. There are 18 residues in the CDR3. Details on this clonotype: Its antigen is unknown.

All donors were healthy, and all were Caucasian. These data were also filed under a second study, of yellow fever vaccine responses in identical twins.

Sample: memory (CD45RO+) T cells sorted from blood. This TCR was sampled from a woman aged 18-29 years in good health. The rearrangement uses TRBV3-1 and TRBJ1-3; D is possibly TRBD1 (5 bases). The CDR3 DNA sequence: TGTGCCAGCAGCCCAGGACTCGGTCACAGGTCGGATGGAAACACCATATATTTT. Translating it yields CASSPGLGHRSDGNTIYF.